This T cell receptor (beta chain) was identified in a study of blood T cell repertoires in COVID-19. Looking at the study overall: Acute and convalescent COVID-19 specimens originated in the United States, Italy and Spain. PBMCs, B-cell-depleted T cells, or T cells were the source of the cDNA or gDNA that made up the material.

In the original workflow: Amplification with reference gene primers provided the estimates of nucleated cell counts. Assay: immunoSEQ multiplex PCR; the TCRdb copy retains only in-frame clones and omits some. D and trimming come from the DNA, and the V and J calls and clone size come from that table. The sample contains around 60,000 clones, almost 95% of which appear only once. The source material was peripheral blood. This clonotype was sampled from a man aged 45 to 65 with active COVID-19.

The CDR3 here is CASSVGGGEVAYNEQFF. In DNA, the CDR3 is TGTGCCAGCAGCGTAGGAGGAGGTGAAGTAGCTTACAATGAGCAGTTCTTC. The V gene is TRBV9, the J gene TRBJ2-1; TRBD2 might be the D (5 bases). The V end lost 0 bases, the J end lost 4 bases, and 17 bases lay between the germline ends. This CDR3 is built from 17 residues. CDR1 SGDLS and CDR2 YYNGEE come from the germline V gene.